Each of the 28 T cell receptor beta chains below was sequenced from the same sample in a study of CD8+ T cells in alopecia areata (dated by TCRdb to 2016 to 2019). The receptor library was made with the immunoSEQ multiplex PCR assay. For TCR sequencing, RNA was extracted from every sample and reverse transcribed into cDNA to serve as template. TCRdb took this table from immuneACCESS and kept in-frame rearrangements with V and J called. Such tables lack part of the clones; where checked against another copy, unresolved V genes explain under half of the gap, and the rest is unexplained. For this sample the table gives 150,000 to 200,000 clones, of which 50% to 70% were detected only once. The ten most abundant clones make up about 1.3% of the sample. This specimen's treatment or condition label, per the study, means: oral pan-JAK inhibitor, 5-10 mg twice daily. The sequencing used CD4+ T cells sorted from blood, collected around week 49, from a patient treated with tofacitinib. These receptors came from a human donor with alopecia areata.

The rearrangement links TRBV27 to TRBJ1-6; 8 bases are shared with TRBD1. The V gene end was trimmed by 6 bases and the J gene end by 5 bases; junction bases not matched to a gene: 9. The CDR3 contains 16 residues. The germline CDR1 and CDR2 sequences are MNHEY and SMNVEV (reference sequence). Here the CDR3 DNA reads TGTGCCAGCAGCAAACAGGGGGTGTTTGATAATTCACCCCTCCACTTT. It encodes CASSKQGVFDNSPLHF.

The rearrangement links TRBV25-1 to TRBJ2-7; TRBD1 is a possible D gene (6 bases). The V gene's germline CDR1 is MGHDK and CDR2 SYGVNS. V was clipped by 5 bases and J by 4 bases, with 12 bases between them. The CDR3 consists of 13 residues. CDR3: CASSQNDRYEQYF. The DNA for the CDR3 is TGTGCCAGCAGTCAAAACGACAGGTACGAGCAGTACTTC.

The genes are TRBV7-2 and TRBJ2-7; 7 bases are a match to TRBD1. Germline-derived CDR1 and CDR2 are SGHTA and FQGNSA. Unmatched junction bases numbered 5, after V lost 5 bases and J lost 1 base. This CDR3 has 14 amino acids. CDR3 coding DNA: TGTGCCAGCAGCCGAGGGGGCAGATCCTACGAGCAGTACTTC. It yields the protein CASSRGGRSYEQYF.

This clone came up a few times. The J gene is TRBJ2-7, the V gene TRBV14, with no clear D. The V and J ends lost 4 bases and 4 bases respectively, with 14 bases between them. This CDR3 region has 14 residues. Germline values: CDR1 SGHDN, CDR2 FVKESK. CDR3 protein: CASSPRVNLYEQYF. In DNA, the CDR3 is TGTGCCAGCAGCCCCCGGGTTAACCTTTACGAGCAGTACTTC.

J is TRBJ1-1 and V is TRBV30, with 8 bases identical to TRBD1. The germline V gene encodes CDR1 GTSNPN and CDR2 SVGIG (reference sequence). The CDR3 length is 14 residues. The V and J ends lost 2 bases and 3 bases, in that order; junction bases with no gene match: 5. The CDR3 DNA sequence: TGTGCCTGGAGTTTCAACAGGGGGGACACTGAAGCTTTCTTT. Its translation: CAWSFNRGDTEAFF.

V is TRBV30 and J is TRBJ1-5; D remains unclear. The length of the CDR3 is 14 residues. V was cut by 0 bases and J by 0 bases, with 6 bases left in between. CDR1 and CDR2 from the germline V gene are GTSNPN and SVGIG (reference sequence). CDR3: CAWSVQRSNQPQHF. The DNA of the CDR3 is TGTGCCTGGAGTGTACAGCGTAGCAATCAGCCCCAGCATTTT.

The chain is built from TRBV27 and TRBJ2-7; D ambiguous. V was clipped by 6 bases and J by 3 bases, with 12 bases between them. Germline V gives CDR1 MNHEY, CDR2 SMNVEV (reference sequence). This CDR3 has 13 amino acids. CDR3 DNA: TGTGCCAGCAGCTACAGTGGACGCTACGAGCAGTACTTC. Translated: CASSYSGRYEQYF.

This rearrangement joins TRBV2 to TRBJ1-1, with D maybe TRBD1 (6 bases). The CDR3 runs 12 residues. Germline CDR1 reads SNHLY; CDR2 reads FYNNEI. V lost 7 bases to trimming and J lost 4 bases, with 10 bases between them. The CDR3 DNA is TGTGCCAGCAATCAGGGGTTCACTGAAGCTTTCTTT. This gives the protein CASNQGFTEAFF.

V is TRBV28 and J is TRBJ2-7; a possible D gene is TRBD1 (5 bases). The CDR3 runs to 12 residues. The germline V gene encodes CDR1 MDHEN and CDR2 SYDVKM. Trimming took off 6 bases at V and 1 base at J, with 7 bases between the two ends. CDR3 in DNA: TGTGCCAGCAGACAGGATTCCTACGAGCAGTACTTC. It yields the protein CASRQDSYEQYF.

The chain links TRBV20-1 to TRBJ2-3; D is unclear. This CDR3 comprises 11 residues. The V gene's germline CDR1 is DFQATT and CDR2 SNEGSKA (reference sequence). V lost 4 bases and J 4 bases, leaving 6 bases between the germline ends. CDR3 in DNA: TGCAGTGCTACTTTGGCAGATACGCAGTATTTT. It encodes CSATLADTQYF.

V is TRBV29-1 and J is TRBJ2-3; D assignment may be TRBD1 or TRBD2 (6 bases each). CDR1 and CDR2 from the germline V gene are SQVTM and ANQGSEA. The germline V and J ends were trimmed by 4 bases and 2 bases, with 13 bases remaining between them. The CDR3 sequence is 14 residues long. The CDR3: CSVGRGATTDTQYF. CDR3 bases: TGCAGCGTTGGGAGGGGGGCCACCACAGATACGCAGTATTTT.

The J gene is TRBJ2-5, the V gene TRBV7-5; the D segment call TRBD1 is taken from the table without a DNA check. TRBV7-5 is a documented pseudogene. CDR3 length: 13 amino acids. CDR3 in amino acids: CASSSGDRETQYF. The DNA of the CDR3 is TGTGCCAGCAGCTCAGGGGATCGGGAGACCCAGTACTTC.

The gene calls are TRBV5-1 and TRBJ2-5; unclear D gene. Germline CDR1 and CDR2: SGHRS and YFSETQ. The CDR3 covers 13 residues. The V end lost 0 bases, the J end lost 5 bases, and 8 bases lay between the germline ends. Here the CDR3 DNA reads TGCGCCAGCAGCTTGGGGACCGGGGAGACCCAGTACTTC. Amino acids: CASSLGTGETQYF.

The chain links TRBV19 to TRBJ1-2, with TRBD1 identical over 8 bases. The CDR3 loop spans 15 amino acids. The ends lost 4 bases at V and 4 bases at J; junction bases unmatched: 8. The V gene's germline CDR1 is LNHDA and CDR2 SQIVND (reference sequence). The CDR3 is CASSSGTGPAYGYTF. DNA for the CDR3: TGTGCCAGTAGTAGCGGGACAGGCCCCGCCTATGGCTACACCTTC.

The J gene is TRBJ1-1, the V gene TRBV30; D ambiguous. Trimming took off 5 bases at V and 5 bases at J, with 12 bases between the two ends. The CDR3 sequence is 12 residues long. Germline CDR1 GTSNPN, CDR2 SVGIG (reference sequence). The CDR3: CAWSNGNTEAFF. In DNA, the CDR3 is TGTGCCTGGTCTAATGGAAATACTGAAGCTTTCTTT.

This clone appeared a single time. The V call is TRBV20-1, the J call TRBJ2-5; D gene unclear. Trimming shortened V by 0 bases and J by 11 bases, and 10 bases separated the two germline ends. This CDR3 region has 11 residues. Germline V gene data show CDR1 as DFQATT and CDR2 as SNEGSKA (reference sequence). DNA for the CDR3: TGCAGTGCTAGAGATTGGGCAGAGCAGTACTTC. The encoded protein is CSARDWAEQYF.

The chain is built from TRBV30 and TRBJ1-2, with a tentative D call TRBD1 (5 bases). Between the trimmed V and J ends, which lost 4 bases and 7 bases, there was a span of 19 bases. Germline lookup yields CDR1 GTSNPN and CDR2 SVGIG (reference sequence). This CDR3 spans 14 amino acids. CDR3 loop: CAWNRKGEFGGYTF. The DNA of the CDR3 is TGTGCCTGGAACAGGAAAGGGGAGTTCGGTGGCTACACCTTC.

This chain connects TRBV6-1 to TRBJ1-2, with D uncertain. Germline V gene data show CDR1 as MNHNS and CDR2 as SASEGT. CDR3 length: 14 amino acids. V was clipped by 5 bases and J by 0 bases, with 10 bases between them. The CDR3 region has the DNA TGTGCCAGCAGTCTCAGCGTAGCTAACTATGGCTACACCTTC. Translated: CASSLSVANYGYTF.

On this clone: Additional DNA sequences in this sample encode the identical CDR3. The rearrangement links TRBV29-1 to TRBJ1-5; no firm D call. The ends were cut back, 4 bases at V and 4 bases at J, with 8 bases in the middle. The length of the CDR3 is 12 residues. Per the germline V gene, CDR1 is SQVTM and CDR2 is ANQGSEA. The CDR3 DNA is TGCAGCGTTGGGAGCCGGAATCAGCCCCAGCATTTT. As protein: CSVGSRNQPQHF.

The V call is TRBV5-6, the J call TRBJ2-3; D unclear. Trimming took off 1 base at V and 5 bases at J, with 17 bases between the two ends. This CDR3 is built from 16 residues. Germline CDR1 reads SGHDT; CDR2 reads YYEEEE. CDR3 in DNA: TGTGCCAGCAGCTTGACATTAGTAGGATATGAAGATACGCAGTATTTT. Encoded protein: CASSLTLVGYEDTQYF.

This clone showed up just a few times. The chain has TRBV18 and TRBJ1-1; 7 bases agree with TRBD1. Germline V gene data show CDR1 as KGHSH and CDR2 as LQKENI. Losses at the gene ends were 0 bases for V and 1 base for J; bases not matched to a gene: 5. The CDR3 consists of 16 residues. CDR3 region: CASSPPAGQKNTEAFF. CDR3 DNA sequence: TGTGCCAGCTCACCACCGGCGGGACAGAAGAACACTGAAGCTTTCTTT.

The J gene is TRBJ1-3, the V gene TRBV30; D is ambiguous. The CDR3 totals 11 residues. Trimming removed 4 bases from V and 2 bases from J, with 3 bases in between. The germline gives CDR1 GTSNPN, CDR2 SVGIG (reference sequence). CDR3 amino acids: CAWIPGNTIYF. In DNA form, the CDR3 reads TGTGCCTGGATACCTGGAAACACCATATATTTT.

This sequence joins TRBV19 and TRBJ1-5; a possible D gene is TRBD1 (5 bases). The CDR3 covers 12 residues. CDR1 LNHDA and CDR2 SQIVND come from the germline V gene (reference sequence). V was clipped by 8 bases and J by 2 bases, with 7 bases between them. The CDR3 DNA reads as TGTGCCAGTCTGGGGGGCAATCAGCCCCAGCATTTT. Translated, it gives CASLGGNQPQHF.

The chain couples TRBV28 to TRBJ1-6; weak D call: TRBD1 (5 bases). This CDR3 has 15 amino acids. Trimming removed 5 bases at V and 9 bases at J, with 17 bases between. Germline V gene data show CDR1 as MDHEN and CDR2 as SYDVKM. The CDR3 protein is CASSGGVQGSSPLHF. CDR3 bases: TGTGCCAGCAGTGGAGGTGTGCAGGGTAGTTCACCCCTCCACTTT.

The CDR3 region is CASSLFENTEAFF. CDR3 bases: TGTGCCAGCAGCTTATTTGAGAACACTGAAGCTTTCTTT. J is TRBJ1-1 and V is TRBV7-9, with D unresolved. Germline V gene lookup returns CDR1 SEHNR and CDR2 FQNEAQ (reference sequence). The V end was cut by 2 bases, the J end by 1 base, with 5 bases between. This CDR3 is built from 13 residues.

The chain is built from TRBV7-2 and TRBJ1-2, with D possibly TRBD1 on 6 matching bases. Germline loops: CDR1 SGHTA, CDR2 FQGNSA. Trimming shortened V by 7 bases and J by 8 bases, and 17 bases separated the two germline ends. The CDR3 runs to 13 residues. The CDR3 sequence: CASTPNRAFGYTF. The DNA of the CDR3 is TGTGCCAGCACCCCGAACAGGGCCTTCGGCTACACCTTC.

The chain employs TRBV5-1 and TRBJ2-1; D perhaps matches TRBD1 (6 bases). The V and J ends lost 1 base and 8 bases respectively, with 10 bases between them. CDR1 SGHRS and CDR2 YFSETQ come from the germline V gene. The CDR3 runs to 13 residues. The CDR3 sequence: CASSLSGVDEQFF. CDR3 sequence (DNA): TGCGCCAGCAGCTTGTCAGGGGTCGATGAGCAGTTCTTC.

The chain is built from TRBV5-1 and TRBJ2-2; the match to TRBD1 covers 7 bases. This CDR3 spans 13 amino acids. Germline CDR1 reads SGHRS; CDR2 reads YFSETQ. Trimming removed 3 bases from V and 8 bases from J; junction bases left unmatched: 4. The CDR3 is CASSYRGGGELFF. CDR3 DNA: TGCGCCAGCAGCTACAGGGGCGGAGGGGAGCTGTTTTTT.